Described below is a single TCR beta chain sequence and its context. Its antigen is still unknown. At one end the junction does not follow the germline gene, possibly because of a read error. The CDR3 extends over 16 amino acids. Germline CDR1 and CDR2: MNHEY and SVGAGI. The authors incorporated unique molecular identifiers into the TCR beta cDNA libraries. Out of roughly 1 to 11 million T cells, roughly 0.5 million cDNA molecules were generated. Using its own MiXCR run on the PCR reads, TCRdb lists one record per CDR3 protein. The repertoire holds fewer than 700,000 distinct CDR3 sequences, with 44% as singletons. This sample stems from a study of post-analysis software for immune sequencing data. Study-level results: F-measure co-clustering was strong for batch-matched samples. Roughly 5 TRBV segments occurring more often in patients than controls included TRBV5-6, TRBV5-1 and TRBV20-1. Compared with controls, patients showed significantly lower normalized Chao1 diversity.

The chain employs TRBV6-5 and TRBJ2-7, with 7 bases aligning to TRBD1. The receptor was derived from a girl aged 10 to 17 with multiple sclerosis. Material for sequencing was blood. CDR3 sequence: CVSSYNLSRGSYEQYF. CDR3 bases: TGTGTCAGCAGTTACAATTTATCCAGGGGGTCCTACGAGCAGTACTTC.